The T cell receptor beta chain under discussion was sequenced for a study of T cells in tuberculosis. Study overall: The T cells targeted glucose monomycolate, a mycobacterial lipid, via CD1B.

Sorting used thawed, overnight-rested PBMC stained with anti-CD3, a viability dye and GMM-loaded CD1B tetramer. CD1B tetramers were loaded with Rhodococcus equi-derived C32 glucose monomycolate. Tetramer-negative cells, roughly 100,000 per donor, were also sorted. General study findings and limits: The stringent gate may have excluded weak CD1B-GMM tetramer binders.

No alpha-beta pairing information exists for these sequences. Clones were read by immunoSEQ multiplex PCR, and TCRdb kept only the in-frame ones, dropping some. Among nearly 60,000 clones listed, around 90% were seen once. The sequence came from an adult woman with latent tuberculosis. The sample consisted of CD1b-GMM tetramer-negative cells sorted from PBMCs.

The CDR3 DNA reads as TGCGCCAGCAGCTTGAACGGTCGGGGGAACACCGGGGAGCTGTTTTTT. This translates into CASSLNGRGNTGELFF. V usage is TRBV5-1 and J usage is TRBJ2-2; D perhaps matches TRBD2 (5 bases). The CDR3 contains 16 residues. Germline-derived CDR1 and CDR2 are SGHRS and YFSETQ. The ends were cut back, 1 base at V and 1 base at J, with 11 bases in the middle.